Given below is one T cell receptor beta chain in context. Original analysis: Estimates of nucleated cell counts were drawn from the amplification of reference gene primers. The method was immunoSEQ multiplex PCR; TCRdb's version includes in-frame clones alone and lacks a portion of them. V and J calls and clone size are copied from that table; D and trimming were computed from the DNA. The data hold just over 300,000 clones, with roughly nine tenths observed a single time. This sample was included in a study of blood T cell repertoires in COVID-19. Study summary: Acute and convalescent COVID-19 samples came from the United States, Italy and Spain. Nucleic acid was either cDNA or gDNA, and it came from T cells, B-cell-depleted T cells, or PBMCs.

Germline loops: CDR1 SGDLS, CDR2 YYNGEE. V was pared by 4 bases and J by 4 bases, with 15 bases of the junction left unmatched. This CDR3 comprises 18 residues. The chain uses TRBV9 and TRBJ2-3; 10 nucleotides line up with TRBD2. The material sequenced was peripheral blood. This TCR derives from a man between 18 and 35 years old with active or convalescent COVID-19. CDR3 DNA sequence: TGTGCCAGCAGCCCCCAAGGGTACAGCGGGGGGGCGGCAGATACGCAGTATTTT. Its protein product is CASSPQGYSGGAADTQYF.